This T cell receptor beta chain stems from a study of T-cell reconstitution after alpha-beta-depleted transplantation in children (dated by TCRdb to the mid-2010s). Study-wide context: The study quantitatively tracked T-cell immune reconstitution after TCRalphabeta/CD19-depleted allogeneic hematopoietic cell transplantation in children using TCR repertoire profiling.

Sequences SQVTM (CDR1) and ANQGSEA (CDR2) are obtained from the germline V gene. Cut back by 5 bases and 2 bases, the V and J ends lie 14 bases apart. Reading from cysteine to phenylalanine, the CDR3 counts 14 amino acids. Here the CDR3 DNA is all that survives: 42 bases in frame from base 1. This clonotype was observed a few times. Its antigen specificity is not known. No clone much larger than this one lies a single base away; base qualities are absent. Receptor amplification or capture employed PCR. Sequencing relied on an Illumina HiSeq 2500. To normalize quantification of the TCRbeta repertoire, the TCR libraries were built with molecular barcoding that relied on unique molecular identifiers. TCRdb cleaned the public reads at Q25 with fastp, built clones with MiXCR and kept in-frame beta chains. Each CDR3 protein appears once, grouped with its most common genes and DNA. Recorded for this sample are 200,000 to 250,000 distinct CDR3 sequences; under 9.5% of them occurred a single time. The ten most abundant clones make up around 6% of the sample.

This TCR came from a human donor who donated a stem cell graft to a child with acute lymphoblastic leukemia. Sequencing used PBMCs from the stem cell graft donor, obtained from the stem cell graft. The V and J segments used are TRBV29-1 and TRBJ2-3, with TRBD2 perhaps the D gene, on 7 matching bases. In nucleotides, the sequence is TGCAGCGTTCTCTTCGGGGGGCCCACAGATACGCAGTATTTT. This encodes CSVLFGGPTDTQYF.